Below, one T cell receptor beta chain is given with its context. Its matching antigen is unknown. The data stem from a study of cytomegalovirus exposure and HLA in healthy donors. PCR was performed using 60 Vbeta and 13 Jbeta primers. The table came from immunoSEQ multiplex PCR; TCRdb's copy has only in-frame clones and leaves some out. The repertoire holds around 54,000 clones, with 80% as singletons. Study conclusions and caveats: According to the study, around 160 TCR beta chains were cytomegalovirus-associated. Across donors, sequencing depth was assumed by presence/absence analyses to be roughly uniform.

Specimen: PBMCs. The clonotype originates from a man younger than 45 in good health and CMV-seropositive.

In DNA, the CDR3 is TGTGCCAGCAGCCAACAGGTACAAGAGACCCAGTACTTC. Amino acids: CASSQQVQETQYF. The chain is built from TRBV14 and TRBJ2-5; D remains unclear. The V gene lost 2 bases and the J gene lost 2 bases, with 6 bases spanning the gap. This CDR3 is built from 13 residues. In germline, CDR1 is SGHDN, CDR2 FVKESK.